This TCR beta chain appears in the sequencing data of a study of cytomegalovirus exposure and HLA in healthy donors. This CDR3 has 14 residues. With V trimmed by 7 bases and J by 8 bases, 10 bases remained unmatched. Germline CDR1 SGHRS, CDR2 YFSETQ. General study results and limits: For most TCR sequences rarity was the rule, although some public TCRs occurred in many donors. The listing of fewer than 200 TCR beta chains classed them as cytomegalovirus-associated. The tendency of first-cohort TCR clusters to co-occur in the roughly 120 validation repertoires was the finding of a later analysis.

The assay was immunoSEQ multiplex PCR, and TCRdb's table has in-frame clones only and misses some. The sample holds under 300,000 clones, 70% to 90% seen once. This clone was detected once. The antigen is not known. This receptor was obtained from a woman in her thirties in good health and CMV-seropositive. Sequenced material: PBMCs. The genes are TRBV5-1 and TRBJ1-1, with 11 bases lining up with TRBD1. DNA of the CDR3: TGCGCCAGCCACCATGGACAGGGGGCATCAGAAGCTTTCTTT. Protein: CASHHGQGASEAFF.